This T cell receptor (beta chain) appears in the sequencing data of a study of molecular identifiers for immune sequencing clone quantification. Study-level background: Four of five RNA aliquots from approximately 20,000 or 100,000 naive CD8 T cells were sequenced.

Trimming took off 4 bases at V and 3 bases at J, with 10 bases between the two ends. Germline loops: CDR1 SQVTM, CDR2 ANQGSEA. The CDR3 totals 12 residues. Sorted cells numbering 20,000 to 1,000,000, with 10%, 30% or 50% RNA, yielded the naive CD8 libraries. Sorting isolated naive CD8 T cells as CD8+CD4-CCR7+CD45RA+ events. Remarks on this clonotype: Its antigen is undetermined.

The study's findings and limits: Amid around 900,000 naive cells, spiked Jurkat TCR RNA from one cell was reportedly still detectable.

MiXCR, applied by TCRdb to the PCR reads, yields one record per CDR3 protein. The sample includes about 510,000 distinct CDR3 sequences, about 20% of them seen just once. This chain connects TRBV29-1 to TRBJ2-7, with TRBD1 as a possible D gene (5 bases). The sequencing sample was made of naive CD8+ T cells from blood, with Jurkat cell RNA spiked in. Described subset: FACS-sorted CD8+CD4-CCR7+CD45RA+ naive T cells. This receptor was identified in a human donor in good health. Some libraries in this study had Jurkat cell RNA spiked in. CDR3: CSVGSGNYEQYF. CDR3 coding DNA: TGCAGCGTTGGCTCAGGGAACTACGAGCAGTACTTC.